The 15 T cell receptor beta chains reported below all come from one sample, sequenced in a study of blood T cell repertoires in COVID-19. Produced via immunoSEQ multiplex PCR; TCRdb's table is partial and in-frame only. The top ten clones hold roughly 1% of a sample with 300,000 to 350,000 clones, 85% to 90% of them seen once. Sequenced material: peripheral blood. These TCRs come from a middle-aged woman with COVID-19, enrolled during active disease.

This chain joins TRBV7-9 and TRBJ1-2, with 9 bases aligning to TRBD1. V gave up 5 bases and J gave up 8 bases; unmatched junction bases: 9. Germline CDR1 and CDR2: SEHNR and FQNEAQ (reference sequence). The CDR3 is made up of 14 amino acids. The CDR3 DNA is TGTGCCAGCAGCCTAGGACAGGGGCCTCGCGGCTACACCTTC. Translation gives CASSLGQGPRGYTF.

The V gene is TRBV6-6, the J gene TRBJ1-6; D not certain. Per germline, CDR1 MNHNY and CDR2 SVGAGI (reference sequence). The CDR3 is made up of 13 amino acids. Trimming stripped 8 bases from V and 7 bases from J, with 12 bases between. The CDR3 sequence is CASSRQDNSPLHF. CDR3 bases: TGTGCCAGCTCCCGACAAGACAATTCACCCCTCCACTTT.

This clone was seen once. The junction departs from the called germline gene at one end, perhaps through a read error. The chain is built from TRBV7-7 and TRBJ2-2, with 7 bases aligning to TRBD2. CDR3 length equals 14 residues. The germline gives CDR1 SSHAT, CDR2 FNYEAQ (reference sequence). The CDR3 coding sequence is TGTGCTAGCAGCCCCACTAGCGAGCCCGGGGAGCTGTTTTTT. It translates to CASSPTSEPGELFF. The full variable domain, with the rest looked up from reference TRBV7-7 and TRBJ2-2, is GAGVSQSPRYKVTKRGQDVTLRCDPISSHATLYWYQQALGQGPEFLTYFNYEAQPDKSGLPSDRFSAERPEGSISTLTIQRTEQRDSAMYRCASSPTSEPGELFFGEGSRLTVL.

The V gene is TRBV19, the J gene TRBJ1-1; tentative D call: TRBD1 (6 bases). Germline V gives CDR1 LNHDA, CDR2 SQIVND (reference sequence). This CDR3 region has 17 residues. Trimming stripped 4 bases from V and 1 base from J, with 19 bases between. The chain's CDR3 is CASSTRQAPGSNTEAFF. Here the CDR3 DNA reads TGTGCCAGTAGTACCAGACAGGCACCGGGTTCGAACACTGAAGCTTTCTTT. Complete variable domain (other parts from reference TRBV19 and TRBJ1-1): DGGITQSPKYLFRKEGQNVTLSCEQNLNHDAMYWYRQDPGQGLRLIYYSQIVNDFQKGDIAEGYSVSREKKESFPLTVTSAQKNPTAFYLCASSTRQAPGSNTEAFFGQGTRLTVV.

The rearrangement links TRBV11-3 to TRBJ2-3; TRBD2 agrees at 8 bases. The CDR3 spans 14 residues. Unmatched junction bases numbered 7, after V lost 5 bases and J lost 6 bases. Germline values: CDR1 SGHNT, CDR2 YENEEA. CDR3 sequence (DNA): TGTGCCAGCAGCGAGGCGGGAGGAGTGGATACGCAGTATTTT. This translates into CASSEAGGVDTQYF.

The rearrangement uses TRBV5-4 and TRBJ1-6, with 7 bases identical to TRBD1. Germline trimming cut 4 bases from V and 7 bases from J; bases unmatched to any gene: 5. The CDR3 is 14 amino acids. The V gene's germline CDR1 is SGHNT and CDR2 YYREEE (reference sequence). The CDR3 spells CASSVDRVNSPLHF. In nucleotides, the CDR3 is TGTGCCAGCAGCGTAGACAGGGTGAATTCACCCCTCCACTTT.

The CDR3 coding sequence is TGTGCCACCAGCAGAGCTACAGCGGGGGGCTACGAGCAGTACTTC. This sequence encodes CATSRATAGGYEQYF. The rearrangement uses TRBV15 and TRBJ2-7; 9 nucleotides agree with TRBD2. V gave up 1 base and J gave up 3 bases; unmatched junction bases: 4. From germline, CDR1 is LNHNV and CDR2 YYDKDF (reference sequence). This CDR3 region has 15 residues.

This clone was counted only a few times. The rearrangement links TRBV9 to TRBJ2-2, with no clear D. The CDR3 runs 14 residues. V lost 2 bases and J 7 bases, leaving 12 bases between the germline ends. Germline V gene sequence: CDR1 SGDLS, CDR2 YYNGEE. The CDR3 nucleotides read TGTGCCAGCAGCGTTGGCGAGCCGGGCGGGGAGCTGTTTTTT. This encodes CASSVGEPGGELFF. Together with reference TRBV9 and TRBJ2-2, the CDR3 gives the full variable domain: DSGVTQTPKHLITATGQRVTLRCSPRSGDLSVYWYQQSLDQGLQFLIQYYNGEERAKGNILERFSAQQFPDLHSELNLSSLELGDSALYFCASSVGEPGGELFFGEGSRLTVL.

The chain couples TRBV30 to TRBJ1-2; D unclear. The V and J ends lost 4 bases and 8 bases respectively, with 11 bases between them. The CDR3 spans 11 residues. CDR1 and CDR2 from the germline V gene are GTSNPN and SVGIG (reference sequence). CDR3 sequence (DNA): TGTGCCTGGACCTACGCGGGGGGCTACACCTTC. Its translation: CAWTYAGGYTF. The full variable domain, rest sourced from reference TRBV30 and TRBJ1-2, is SQTIHQWPATLVQPVGSPLSLECTVEGTSNPNLYWYRQAAGRGLQLLFYSVGIGQISSEVPQNLSASRPQDRQFILSSKKLLLSDSGFYLCAWTYAGGYTFGSGTRLTVV.

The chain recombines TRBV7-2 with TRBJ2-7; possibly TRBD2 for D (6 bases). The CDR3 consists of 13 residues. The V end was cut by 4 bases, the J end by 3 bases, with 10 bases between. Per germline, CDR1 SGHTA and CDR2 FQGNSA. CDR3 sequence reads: CASSSSGGYEQYF. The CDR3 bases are TGTGCCAGCAGCTCCTCCGGGGGCTACGAGCAGTACTTC.

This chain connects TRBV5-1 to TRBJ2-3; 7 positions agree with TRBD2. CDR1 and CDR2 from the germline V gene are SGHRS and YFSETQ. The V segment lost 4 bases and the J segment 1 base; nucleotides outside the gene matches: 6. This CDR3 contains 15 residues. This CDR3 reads CASSVSGDRTDTQYF. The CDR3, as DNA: TGCGCCAGCAGCGTGAGCGGGGACCGCACAGATACGCAGTATTTT.

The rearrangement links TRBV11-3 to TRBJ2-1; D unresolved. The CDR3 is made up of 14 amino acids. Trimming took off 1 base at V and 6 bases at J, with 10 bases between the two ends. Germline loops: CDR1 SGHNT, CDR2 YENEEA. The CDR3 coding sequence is TGTGCCAGCAGCTTAGTGGCCAGGTCCAATGAGCAGTTCTTC. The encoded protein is CASSLVARSNEQFF. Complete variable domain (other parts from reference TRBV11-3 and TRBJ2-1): EAGVVQSPRYKIIEKKQPVAFWCNPISGHNTLYWYLQNLGQGPELLIRYENEEAVDDSQLPKDRFSAERLKGVDSTLKIQPAELGDSAVYLCASSLVARSNEQFFGPGTRLTVL.

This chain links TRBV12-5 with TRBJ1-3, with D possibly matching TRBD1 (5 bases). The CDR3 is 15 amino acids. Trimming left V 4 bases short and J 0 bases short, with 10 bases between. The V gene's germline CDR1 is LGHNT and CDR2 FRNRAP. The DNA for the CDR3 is TGTGCTAGTGGTTCAGGGCAAATCTCTGGAAACACCATATATTTT. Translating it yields CASGSGQISGNTIYF.

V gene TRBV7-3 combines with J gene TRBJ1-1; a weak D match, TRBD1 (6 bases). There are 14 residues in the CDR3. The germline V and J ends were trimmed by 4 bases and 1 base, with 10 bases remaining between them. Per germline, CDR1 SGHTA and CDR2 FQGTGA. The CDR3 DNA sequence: TGTGCCAGCAGCTCCGGACAGCAGAACACTGAAGCTTTCTTT. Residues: CASSSGQQNTEAFF.

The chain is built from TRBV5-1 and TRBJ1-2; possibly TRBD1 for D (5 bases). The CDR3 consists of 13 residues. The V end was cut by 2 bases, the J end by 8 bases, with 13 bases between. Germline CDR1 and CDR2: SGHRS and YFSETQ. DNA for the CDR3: TGCGCCAGCAGCTTACCAGACAGTCTAGGCTACACCTTC. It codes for CASSLPDSLGYTF.